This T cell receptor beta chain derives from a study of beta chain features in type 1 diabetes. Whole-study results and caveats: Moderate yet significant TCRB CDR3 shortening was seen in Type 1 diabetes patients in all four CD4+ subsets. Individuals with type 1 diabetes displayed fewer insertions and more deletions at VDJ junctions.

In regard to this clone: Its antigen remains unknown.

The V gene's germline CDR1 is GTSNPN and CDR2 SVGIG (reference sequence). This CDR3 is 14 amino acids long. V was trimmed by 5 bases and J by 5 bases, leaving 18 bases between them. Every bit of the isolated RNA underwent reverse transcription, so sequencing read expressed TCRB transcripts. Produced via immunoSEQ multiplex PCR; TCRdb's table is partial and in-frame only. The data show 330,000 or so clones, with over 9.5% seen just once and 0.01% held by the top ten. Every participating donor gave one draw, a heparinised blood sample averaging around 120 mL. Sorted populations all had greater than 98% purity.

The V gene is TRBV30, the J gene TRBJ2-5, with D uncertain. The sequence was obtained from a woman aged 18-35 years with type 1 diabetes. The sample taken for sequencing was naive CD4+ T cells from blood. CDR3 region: CAWVKRGASETQYF. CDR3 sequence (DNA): TGTGCCTGGGTGAAAAGAGGAGCCAGTGAGACCCAGTACTTC.